This TCR beta chain was sequenced for a study of human T cells and chemical hapten exposure. The germline gives CDR1 MGHRA, CDR2 YSYEKL. With 0 bases removed from V and 5 bases from J, the gap between germline ends came to 13 bases. The CDR3 contains 15 residues. TCRdb called the RACE reads again in MiXCR, with one record for every CDR3 protein. The profile shows around 130,000 distinct CDR3 sequences, about 11% of them singletons. Documented time point: patch test 3, about 24 weeks after DPC sensitization. Treatment in this sample: therapeutic diphenylcyclopropenone sensitization with weekly scalp DPC. Blood sampling preceded each patch test application.

The sequence derives from a woman between 45 and 65 years old with alopecia areata. Some clones in this sample may be carry-over from other donors' samples. The V call is TRBV4-1, the J call TRBJ2-5, with a tentative D call TRBD2 (6 bases). The sample consisted of whole blood, taken in connection with sensitization to the hapten diphenylcyclopropenone (DPC). This CDR3 is CASSQEPGVGETQYF. In DNA, the CDR3 is TGCGCCAGCAGCCAAGAGCCGGGGGTCGGGGAGACCCAGTACTTC.